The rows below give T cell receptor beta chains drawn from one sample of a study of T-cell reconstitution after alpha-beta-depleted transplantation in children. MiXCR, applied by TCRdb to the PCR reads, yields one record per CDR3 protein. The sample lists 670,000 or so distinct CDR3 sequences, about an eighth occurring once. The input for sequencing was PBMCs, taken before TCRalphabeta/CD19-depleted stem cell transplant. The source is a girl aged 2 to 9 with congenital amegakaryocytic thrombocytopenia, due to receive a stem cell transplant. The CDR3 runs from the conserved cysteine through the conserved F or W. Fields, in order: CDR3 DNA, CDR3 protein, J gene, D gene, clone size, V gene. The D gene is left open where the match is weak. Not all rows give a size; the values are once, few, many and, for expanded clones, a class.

CDR3nt: TGCAGTGCCGTGGGGTCCGCACAGTTTGGCTACACCTTC
CDR3aa: CSAVGSAQFGYTF
j_gene: TRBJ1-2
d_gene: -
abundance: -
v_gene: TRBV20-1

CDR3nt: TGCGCCAGCAGCCAGACGGGACAAACCCAAGAGACCCAGTACTTC
CDR3aa: CASSQTGQTQETQYF
j_gene: TRBJ2-5
d_gene: -
abundance: many
v_gene: TRBV5-1

CDR3nt: TGTGCCAGCAGCCCTGCCCAATATAACTACGAGCAGTACTTC
CDR3aa: CASSPAQYNYEQYF
j_gene: TRBJ2-7
d_gene: -
abundance: few
v_gene: TRBV5-5

CDR3nt: TGTGCCAGCAGCTTTCCGGACGGGGGCAATGGGGAGCAGTACTTC
CDR3aa: CASSFPDGGNGEQYF
j_gene: TRBJ2-7
d_gene: -
abundance: few
v_gene: TRBV7-9

CDR3nt: TGCGCCAGCAGCTACGGACAGGGTGTAGACATTCAGTACTTC
CDR3aa: CASSYGQGVDIQYF
j_gene: TRBJ2-4
d_gene: TRBD1
abundance: many
v_gene: TRBV5-1

CDR3nt: TGTGCCAGCAGTTTATCTCGGGGGAACACTGAAGCTTTCTTT
CDR3aa: CASSLSRGNTEAFF
j_gene: TRBJ1-1
d_gene: -
abundance: many
v_gene: TRBV12-3/TRBV12-4

CDR3nt: TGTGCCAGCAGTCGGACAGGGGACAATGAGCAGTTCTTC
CDR3aa: CASSRTGDNEQFF
j_gene: TRBJ2-1
d_gene: TRBD1
abundance: many
v_gene: TRBV12-3/TRBV12-4

CDR3nt: TGTGCTAGTGGTTGGGGCCCCTACAATGAGCAGTTCTTC
CDR3aa: CASGWGPYNEQFF
j_gene: TRBJ2-1
d_gene: -
abundance: -
v_gene: TRBV12-5

CDR3nt: TGCGCCAGTACCGGGGTTCCCTACAATGAGCAGTTCTTC
CDR3aa: CASTGVPYNEQFF
j_gene: TRBJ2-1
d_gene: -
abundance: -
v_gene: TRBV23-1

CDR3nt: TGTGCCAGCTCGTTTAGGGGACAGGGCGTCGGCAATGAGCAGTTCTTC
CDR3aa: CASSFRGQGVGNEQFF
j_gene: TRBJ2-1
d_gene: TRBD1
abundance: many
v_gene: TRBV18

CDR3nt: TGCAGCGTTGATCTCTGGCGGGGCTACACAGATACGCAGTATTTT
CDR3aa: CSVDLWRGYTDTQYF
j_gene: TRBJ2-3
d_gene: -
abundance: many
v_gene: TRBV29-1

CDR3nt: TGTGCCAGCAGCTTAGCGGCAGGAAGGGGCTACACCTTC
CDR3aa: CASSLAAGRGYTF
j_gene: TRBJ1-2
d_gene: -
abundance: few
v_gene: TRBV7-2

CDR3nt: TGCAGTGCAGGACAGCCCCACTATGGCTACACCTTC
CDR3aa: CSAGQPHYGYTF
j_gene: TRBJ1-2
d_gene: -
abundance: many
v_gene: TRBV20-1

CDR3nt: TGTGCCAGTAGTATAGGATCTAGCGGGAGTTACGAGCAGTACTTC
CDR3aa: CASSIGSSGSYEQYF
j_gene: TRBJ2-7
d_gene: TRBD2
abundance: many
v_gene: TRBV19

CDR3nt: TGTGCCAGCAGTGAAGCCGATGGACTCCTCTTCGAGCAGTACTTC
CDR3aa: CASSEADGLLFEQYF
j_gene: TRBJ2-7
d_gene: -
abundance: -
v_gene: TRBV2

CDR3nt: TGCGCCAGCAGCGCGGACTACGCCAACCCTCAGCAGTACTTC
CDR3aa: CASSADYANPQQYF
j_gene: TRBJ2-7
d_gene: -
abundance: few
v_gene: TRBV5-1

CDR3nt: TGTGCCAGTAGTAAATTTGGGAGTGCGGTCTACGAGCAGTACTTC
CDR3aa: CASSKFGSAVYEQYF
j_gene: TRBJ2-7
d_gene: -
abundance: many
v_gene: TRBV19

CDR3nt: TGTGCCAGCAGAGACTCAGGCGGGCTATACGAGCAGTACTTC
CDR3aa: CASRDSGGLYEQYF
j_gene: TRBJ2-7
d_gene: -
abundance: many
v_gene: TRBV12-3/TRBV12-4

CDR3nt: TGTGCCATCAGCTTTAGCGGGAGCGGAGAGACCCAGTACTTC
CDR3aa: CAISFSGSGETQYF
j_gene: TRBJ2-5
d_gene: TRBD2
abundance: many
v_gene: TRBV10-3

CDR3nt: TGTGCCAGCTCACCACCGGGCGGGACGGACTCCTACGAGCAGTACTTC
CDR3aa: CASSPPGGTDSYEQYF
j_gene: TRBJ2-7
d_gene: -
abundance: -
v_gene: TRBV18

CDR3nt: TGTGCCAGCAGCTGGCGCTCCCACGGGCGGGACCATACTAACTACAATGAGCAGTTCTTC
CDR3aa: CASSWRSHGRDHTNYNEQFF
j_gene: TRBJ2-1
d_gene: -
abundance: -
v_gene: TRBV5-6

CDR3nt: TGTGCCAGCAGTTCACAGGGGTCGGACGTTACGCAGTATTTT
CDR3aa: CASSSQGSDVTQYF
j_gene: TRBJ2-3
d_gene: TRBD1
abundance: few
v_gene: TRBV28

CDR3nt: TGCGCCAGCCGGCTATGGACAGGGGGGGAAGAGACCCAGTACTTC
CDR3aa: CASRLWTGGEETQYF
j_gene: TRBJ2-5
d_gene: TRBD1
abundance: -
v_gene: TRBV5-1

CDR3nt: TGTGCCAGCAGCCAAGATCCCAGGCTGGGGGATACGCAGTATTTT
CDR3aa: CASSQDPRLGDTQYF
j_gene: TRBJ2-3
d_gene: -
abundance: few
v_gene: TRBV14

CDR3nt: TGTGCCATCTCGGGGGGGTTGCTCACTGAAGCTTTCTTT
CDR3aa: CAISGGLLTEAFF
j_gene: TRBJ1-1
d_gene: -
abundance: many
v_gene: TRBV6-1

CDR3nt: TGTGCCAGCAGCTTAGCGCGGGCAGGGCCAGATACGCAGTATTTT
CDR3aa: CASSLARAGPDTQYF
j_gene: TRBJ2-3
d_gene: -
abundance: -
v_gene: TRBV7-8

CDR3nt: TGTGCCAGCAGTTCAAAGACCGGGACCGGGGAGCTGTTTTTT
CDR3aa: CASSSKTGTGELFF
j_gene: TRBJ2-2
d_gene: -
abundance: many
v_gene: TRBV6-5

CDR3nt: TGCGCCAGCAGCTCCAAGGACACCTCTAGCACAGATACGCAGTATTTT
CDR3aa: CASSSKDTSSTDTQYF
j_gene: TRBJ2-3
d_gene: -
abundance: many
v_gene: TRBV5-1

CDR3nt: TGTGCCAGCAGCTTGTGGCAGGGGTATGCCGTGAACACTGAAGCTTTCTTT
CDR3aa: CASSLWQGYAVNTEAFF
j_gene: TRBJ1-1
d_gene: -
abundance: many
v_gene: TRBV5-6

CDR3nt: TGTGCCAGCAGCTTGGGTTTTGTGAGAGCGGGAGGCTCCGGCGAGCAGTACTTC
CDR3aa: CASSLGFVRAGGSGEQYF
j_gene: TRBJ2-7
d_gene: TRBD2
abundance: few
v_gene: TRBV11-1

CDR3nt: TGTGCCAGCAGTCCGACAGGGGGCGGCGACGGTACGCAGTATTTT
CDR3aa: CASSPTGGGDGTQYF
j_gene: TRBJ2-3
d_gene: TRBD1
abundance: many
v_gene: TRBV7-6

CDR3nt: TGTGCCAGCAGCTTGGTGCGGCTAGTCTACAATGAGCAGTTCTTC
CDR3aa: CASSLVRLVYNEQFF
j_gene: TRBJ2-1
d_gene: -
abundance: many
v_gene: TRBV5-5

CDR3nt: TGTGCCAGCAGTTACTCGTGGGCCGACCCTTTTGGAGGCACCTTC
CDR3aa: CASSYSWADPFGGTF
j_gene: TRBJ1-2
d_gene: -
abundance: once
v_gene: TRBV6-5

CDR3nt: TGTGCCAGCAGTTACTCTGGCGGCCACGAGTTCTTC
CDR3aa: CASSYSGGHEFF
j_gene: TRBJ2-1
d_gene: -
abundance: -
v_gene: TRBV6-5

CDR3nt: TGCAGTGCTAGCCAGGGAGGGCCGCTTTCCAATGAGCAGTTCTTC
CDR3aa: CSASQGGPLSNEQFF
j_gene: TRBJ2-1
d_gene: TRBD2
abundance: many
v_gene: TRBV20-1

CDR3nt: TGTGCCAGCAGTGTGTACAGTGAGCAGTTCTTC
CDR3aa: CASSVYSEQFF
j_gene: TRBJ2-1
d_gene: -
abundance: many
v_gene: TRBV25-1

CDR3nt: TGTGCCAGCAGTTTATCGGAGCGGGAGGTCCGCTTCGGCACAGATACGCAGTATTTT
CDR3aa: CASSLSEREVRFGTDTQYF
j_gene: TRBJ2-3
d_gene: TRBD2
abundance: -
v_gene: TRBV28

CDR3nt: TGTGCCAGCAGTTTAGAGGGCCTTGTAGTCAATGAGCAGTTCTTC
CDR3aa: CASSLEGLVVNEQFF
j_gene: TRBJ2-1
d_gene: -
abundance: -
v_gene: TRBV12-3/TRBV12-4

CDR3nt: TGCGCCAGCAGCTTGGTCGGGGGGGACGGCAATCAGCCCCAGCATTTT
CDR3aa: CASSLVGGDGNQPQHF
j_gene: TRBJ1-5
d_gene: -
abundance: -
v_gene: TRBV5-1

CDR3nt: TGCGCCAGCAGCCTGGGACTATACAGCTCAGATACGCAGTATTTT
CDR3aa: CASSLGLYSSDTQYF
j_gene: TRBJ2-3
d_gene: TRBD2
abundance: many
v_gene: TRBV4-1

CDR3nt: TGTGCCAGCAGCCCTACCTCACTAGCGGAAAGCTACGAGCAGTACTTC
CDR3aa: CASSPTSLAESYEQYF
j_gene: TRBJ2-7
d_gene: TRBD2
abundance: many
v_gene: TRBV7-9

CDR3nt: TGTGCCAGCAATAACCAGGGGGCGGACGGGGAGCTGTTTTTT
CDR3aa: CASNNQGADGELFF
j_gene: TRBJ2-2
d_gene: TRBD1
abundance: many
v_gene: TRBV28

CDR3nt: TGTGCCAGCAGCTCGTCCGTCCGCGGGAGAGGGAACACCGGGGAGCTGTTTTTT
CDR3aa: CASSSSVRGRGNTGELFF
j_gene: TRBJ2-2
d_gene: TRBD2
abundance: -
v_gene: TRBV7-6

CDR3nt: TGCAGCGTTGAACTTCGACGGGGCGGCACTGAAGCTTTCTTT
CDR3aa: CSVELRRGGTEAFF
j_gene: TRBJ1-1
d_gene: -
abundance: many
v_gene: TRBV29-1

CDR3nt: TGTGCCAGCAGCGCTCAGCCTCCTTCGCTTCTGGTCTTGGGAAACACCATATATTTT
CDR3aa: CASSAQPPSLLVLGNTIYF
j_gene: TRBJ1-3
d_gene: -
abundance: many
v_gene: TRBV7-6

CDR3nt: TGCGCCAGCAAGGTCTCCGGGACTAGCGACTACAATGAGCAGTTCTTC
CDR3aa: CASKVSGTSDYNEQFF
j_gene: TRBJ2-1
d_gene: TRBD2
abundance: -
v_gene: TRBV5-1

CDR3nt: TGCGCCAGCCGTCGGACATCTAGCGGACCTGGGGATGAGCAGTTCTTC
CDR3aa: CASRRTSSGPGDEQFF
j_gene: TRBJ2-1
d_gene: TRBD2
abundance: few
v_gene: TRBV5-1

CDR3nt: TGTGCCAGCAGGATACAGGGAATGGTGGAAGCTTTCTTT
CDR3aa: CASRIQGMVEAFF
j_gene: TRBJ1-1
d_gene: -
abundance: few
v_gene: TRBV28

CDR3nt: TGCAGTGCAAAGAAAGCCGGGGTCCCTGAAGCTTTCTTT
CDR3aa: CSAKKAGVPEAFF
j_gene: TRBJ1-1
d_gene: -
abundance: -
v_gene: TRBV20-1

CDR3nt: TGCAGTGCTGAGGGACAGAGCTATGGCTACACCTTC
CDR3aa: CSAEGQSYGYTF
j_gene: TRBJ1-2
d_gene: TRBD1
abundance: few
v_gene: TRBV20-1

CDR3nt: TGTGCCAGCAGCCCCGGGACTACGAGCACAGATACGCAGTATTTT
CDR3aa: CASSPGTTSTDTQYF
j_gene: TRBJ2-3
d_gene: TRBD2
abundance: many
v_gene: TRBV11-2